Listed below are T cell receptor beta chains from one sample, sequenced in a study of cytomegalovirus exposure and HLA in healthy donors. The table came from immunoSEQ multiplex PCR; TCRdb's copy has only in-frame clones and leaves some out. The sample totals around 140,000 clones. Specimen: PBMCs. Every receptor here comes from a male donor in good health and CMV-seronegative. The CDR3 runs from the conserved cysteine through the conserved F or W. The order of the fields is CDR3 length, J gene, V gene, D gene, CDR3 DNA, CDR3 protein. The D gene is left open where the match is weak.

cdr3_length: 13
j_call: TRBJ1-2
v_call: TRBV30
d_call: NA
cdr3_nt: TGTGCCTGGGGCCTACCGGGTAACTATGGCTACACCTTC
cdr3_aa: CAWGLPGNYGYTF

cdr3_length: 18
j_call: TRBJ1-6
v_call: TRBV28
d_call: TRBD1
cdr3_nt: TGTGCCAGCAGTTTATCCACTGGACAGGACACGTATAATTCACCCCTCCACTTT
cdr3_aa: CASSLSTGQDTYNSPLHF

cdr3_length: 15
j_call: TRBJ2-7
v_call: TRBV7-8
d_call: TRBD1
cdr3_nt: TGTGCCAGCAAGAGAGGACAGGGGCCCTCCTACGAGCAGTACTTC
cdr3_aa: CASKRGQGPSYEQYF

cdr3_length: 14
j_call: TRBJ2-2
v_call: TRBV9
d_call: NA
cdr3_nt: TGTGCCAGCAGCGCGGGATCCTTGGGCGGGGAGCTGTTTTTT
cdr3_aa: CASSAGSLGGELFF

cdr3_length: 16
j_call: TRBJ1-1
v_call: TRBV5-1
d_call: TRBD1
cdr3_nt: TGCGCCAGCAGCTTCAATGGACAGGGGATGAACACTGAAGCTTTCTTT
cdr3_aa: CASSFNGQGMNTEAFF

cdr3_length: 12
j_call: TRBJ1-6
v_call: TRBV28
d_call: NA
cdr3_nt: TGTGCCAGCAGTTTACAAAATTCACCCCTCCACTTT
cdr3_aa: CASSLQNSPLHF

cdr3_length: 11
j_call: TRBJ1-1
v_call: TRBV2
d_call: NA
cdr3_nt: TGTGCCAGCAGTGAAGACGGGGAAGCTTTCTTT
cdr3_aa: CASSEDGEAFF

cdr3_length: 17
j_call: TRBJ1-5
v_call: TRBV7-9
d_call: TRBD1
cdr3_nt: TGTGCCAGCAGCTCCTCCCGACAGGGGGCAGGGAATCAGCCCCAGCATTTT
cdr3_aa: CASSSSRQGAGNQPQHF

cdr3_length: 13
j_call: TRBJ1-4
v_call: TRBV4-3
d_call: NA
cdr3_nt: TGCGCCAGCAGCCAATCCAGGGGTCTTGAACTGTTTTTT
cdr3_aa: CASSQSRGLELFF

cdr3_length: 18
j_call: TRBJ2-7
v_call: TRBV5-1
d_call: TRBD2
cdr3_nt: TGCGCCAGCAGCCTCTTTGGAGCGGGAGGGTCAGGCTCCTACGAGCAGTACTTC
cdr3_aa: CASSLFGAGGSGSYEQYF

cdr3_length: 16
j_call: TRBJ2-7
v_call: TRBV25-1
d_call: TRBD1
cdr3_nt: TGTGCCAGCAGTGAATCTCGGACAGGGAGGTCCTACGAGCAGTACTTC
cdr3_aa: CASSESRTGRSYEQYF

cdr3_length: 15
j_call: TRBJ2-7
v_call: TRBV6-1
d_call: NA
cdr3_nt: TGTGCCAGCAGTGAAGCGCTTCAACGGGGAAGAGAGCAGTACTTC
cdr3_aa: CASSEALQRGREQYF

cdr3_length: 16
j_call: TRBJ1-6
v_call: TRBV6-5
d_call: NA
cdr3_nt: TGTGCCAGCAGTTACGTCCAAGGGGGAGACGGTTCACCCCTCCACTTT
cdr3_aa: CASSYVQGGDGSPLHF

cdr3_length: 18
j_call: TRBJ2-1
v_call: TRBV2
d_call: TRBD2
cdr3_nt: TGTGCCAGCATGAACCGGACTAGCGGATCCGTCTACTACAATGAGCAGTTCTTC
cdr3_aa: CASMNRTSGSVYYNEQFF

cdr3_length: 16
j_call: TRBJ2-1
v_call: TRBV6-4
d_call: TRBD2
cdr3_nt: TGTGCCAGCAGTAAAGGCGGGAGTACTTACTACAATGAGCAGTTCTTC
cdr3_aa: CASSKGGSTYYNEQFF

cdr3_length: 11
j_call: TRBJ2-7
v_call: TRBV6-6
d_call: TRBD1
cdr3_nt: TGTGCCAGCGGGACAGGGGTCGAGCAGTACTTC
cdr3_aa: CASGTGVEQYF

cdr3_length: 13
j_call: TRBJ2-7
v_call: TRBV6-5
d_call: NA
cdr3_nt: TGTGCCAGCAGTTACTCTACAGGGACCGAGCAGTACTTC
cdr3_aa: CASSYSTGTEQYF

cdr3_length: 15
j_call: TRBJ1-2
v_call: TRBV27
d_call: TRBD1
cdr3_nt: TGTGCCAGCAGTTCACAGGGGAAATGGGGCTATGGCTACACCTTC
cdr3_aa: CASSSQGKWGYGYTF

cdr3_length: 16
j_call: TRBJ1-1
v_call: TRBV28
d_call: NA
cdr3_nt: TGTGCCAGCAGTTCCAGGGGTCACAAGGGAGACACTGAAGCTTTCTTT
cdr3_aa: CASSSRGHKGDTEAFF

cdr3_length: 13
j_call: TRBJ1-2
v_call: TRBV30
d_call: NA
cdr3_nt: TGTGCCTGGAAAACGGGACACATCTATGGCTACACCTTC
cdr3_aa: CAWKTGHIYGYTF

cdr3_length: 15
j_call: TRBJ2-1
v_call: TRBV7-6
d_call: TRBD2
cdr3_nt: TGTGCCAGCACGGGGACTAGCGGGAGCGTTAATGAGCAGTTCTTC
cdr3_aa: CASTGTSGSVNEQFF

cdr3_length: 11
j_call: TRBJ2-7
v_call: TRBV19
d_call: TRBD1
cdr3_nt: TGTGCCAGCGAACAGGGGAGCGAGCAGTACTTC
cdr3_aa: CASEQGSEQYF

cdr3_length: 16
j_call: TRBJ2-7
v_call: TRBV6-6
d_call: TRBD2
cdr3_nt: TGTGCCAGCTCCATAACGGGCGGGAGGGACTCCTACGAGCAGTACTTC
cdr3_aa: CASSITGGRDSYEQYF

cdr3_length: 15
j_call: TRBJ2-7
v_call: TRBV7-9
d_call: NA
cdr3_nt: TGTGCCAGCACCATTACAGGGAGGGATGCCTACGAGCAGTACTTC
cdr3_aa: CASTITGRDAYEQYF

cdr3_length: 14
j_call: TRBJ2-7
v_call: TRBV4-2
d_call: NA
cdr3_nt: TGTGCCAGCAGCCAAGGGACTTATACTTACGAGCAGTACTTC
cdr3_aa: CASSQGTYTYEQYF

cdr3_length: 14
j_call: TRBJ2-1
v_call: TRBV5-4
d_call: NA
cdr3_nt: TGTGCCAGCAGCAGGAGGACCCAGTGGGATGAGCAGTTCTTC
cdr3_aa: CASSRRTQWDEQFF

cdr3_length: 14
j_call: TRBJ1-1
v_call: TRBV19
d_call: NA
cdr3_nt: TGTGCCAGTAGAGGCGGGTGGGGTAACACTGAAGCTTTCTTT
cdr3_aa: CASRGGWGNTEAFF

cdr3_length: 14
j_call: TRBJ1-1
v_call: TRBV4-2
d_call: NA
cdr3_nt: TGTGCCAGCAGCCTAGGACAGAGGAACACTGAAGCTTTCTTT
cdr3_aa: CASSLGQRNTEAFF

cdr3_length: 13
j_call: TRBJ1-1
v_call: TRBV5-1
d_call: TRBD1
cdr3_nt: TGCGCCAGCAGCCGCAGGGGGGACACTGAAGCTTTCTTT
cdr3_aa: CASSRRGDTEAFF

cdr3_length: 14
j_call: TRBJ2-7
v_call: TRBV2
d_call: TRBD2
cdr3_nt: TGTGCCAGCAGGCCCGGGGGGGCGTTGGGCGAGCAGTACTTC
cdr3_aa: CASRPGGALGEQYF

cdr3_length: 14
j_call: TRBJ2-4
v_call: TRBV29-1
d_call: NA
cdr3_nt: TGCAGCGTTGTCACCCCAGGGGCACCAAACATTCAGTACTTC
cdr3_aa: CSVVTPGAPNIQYF

cdr3_length: 14
j_call: TRBJ2-7
v_call: TRBV5-6
d_call: NA
cdr3_nt: TGTGCCAGCAGCTTTACAGATTATTTCTACGAGCAGTACTTC
cdr3_aa: CASSFTDYFYEQYF

cdr3_length: 13
j_call: TRBJ1-1
v_call: TRBV27
d_call: TRBD1
cdr3_nt: TGTGCCAGCAGTAACGCCGGACAGGTCGGGGCTTTCTTT
cdr3_aa: CASSNAGQVGAFF

cdr3_length: 13
j_call: TRBJ2-5
v_call: TRBV7-2
d_call: TRBD1
cdr3_nt: TGTGCCAGCAGCTACAGGGGTTGGGAGACCCAGTACTTC
cdr3_aa: CASSYRGWETQYF

cdr3_length: 17
j_call: TRBJ2-3
v_call: TRBV4-1
d_call: NA
cdr3_nt: TGCGCCAGCAGCCCGGATCCACAGGGGACTAGCACAGATACGCAGTATTTT
cdr3_aa: CASSPDPQGTSTDTQYF

cdr3_length: 16
j_call: TRBJ1-6
v_call: TRBV9
d_call: NA
cdr3_nt: TGTGCCAGCAGCGTAGACCCGACCACTAGGAATTCACCCCTCCACTTT
cdr3_aa: CASSVDPTTRNSPLHF

cdr3_length: 16
j_call: TRBJ1-2
v_call: TRBV27
d_call: NA
cdr3_nt: TGTGCCAGCAGTGACGCAGGGCCGGGGGTTAAGTATGGCTACACCTTC
cdr3_aa: CASSDAGPGVKYGYTF

cdr3_length: 15
j_call: TRBJ2-1
v_call: TRBV7-8
d_call: TRBD1
cdr3_nt: TGTGCCAGCAGCTCCGGGACAGGGGTCTACAATGAGCAGTTCTTC
cdr3_aa: CASSSGTGVYNEQFF

cdr3_length: 15
j_call: TRBJ1-2
v_call: TRBV6-6
d_call: NA
cdr3_nt: TGTGCCAGCAGCGAACAGGGAGTAACTAACTATGGCTACACCTTC
cdr3_aa: CASSEQGVTNYGYTF

cdr3_length: 13
j_call: TRBJ1-1
v_call: TRBV29-1
d_call: NA
cdr3_nt: TGCAGCGTTGAACCTCGCGTTAACCCCGGAGCTTTCTTT
cdr3_aa: CSVEPRVNPGAFF